One sample yielded the 26 T cell receptor beta chains listed below, sequenced in a study of blood T cell repertoires in COVID-19. Clones were sequenced by immunoSEQ multiplex PCR, and TCRdb holds only the in-frame ones, with some missing. The sample contains approximately 410,000 clones, roughly 89% of which appear only once. Sequenced sample: peripheral blood. The receptors here all came from a woman in her twenties or thirties with active or convalescent COVID-19.

The rearrangement joins TRBV27 to TRBJ1-5; 10 nucleotides agree with TRBD1. Germline assignment: CDR1 MNHEY and CDR2 SMNVEV (reference sequence). V dropped 5 bases and J dropped 2; count of bases not matched to a gene: 6. The CDR3 runs 16 residues. The CDR3 spells CASSDRGLGGNQPQHF. Here the CDR3 DNA reads TGTGCCAGCAGTGACAGGGGGCTAGGCGGCAATCAGCCCCAGCATTTT.

This sequence joins TRBV24-1 and TRBJ1-5; D perhaps matches TRBD1 (5 bases). This CDR3 has 14 residues. V was trimmed by 3 bases and J by 10 bases, leaving 15 bases between them. Germline lookup yields CDR1 KGHDR and CDR2 SFDVKD. The CDR3 loop reads CATSDGGWSAPQHF. In nucleotides, the CDR3 is TGTGCCACCAGTGATGGGGGGTGGTCGGCACCCCAGCATTTT.

The J gene is TRBJ2-7, the V gene TRBV5-1; TRBD1 aligns across 7 bases. This CDR3 has 14 residues. The trim removed 0 bases at V and 5 bases at J, leaving 5 bases unmatched. Germline CDR1 is SGHRS and CDR2 is YFSETQ. CDR3 nucleotide sequence: TGCGCCAGCAGCTTGGCCGGACAGGTTCACGAGCAGTACTTC. It translates to CASSLAGQVHEQYF.

Details on this clone: The same CDR3 can be traced to other DNA sequences in this sample. The chain links TRBV7-9 to TRBJ1-5; D is unresolved. The CDR3 runs 14 residues. The ends were cut back, 1 base at V and 2 bases at J, with 6 bases in the middle. Germline-derived CDR1 and CDR2 are SEHNR and FQNEAQ (reference sequence). The CDR3 DNA reads TGTGCCAGCAGCTTAGGGACTGGCAATCAGCCCCAGCATTTT. This translates into CASSLGTGNQPQHF. Based on the CDR3 plus reference TRBV7-9 and TRBJ1-5, the full variable domain is DTGVSQNPRHKITKRGQNVTFRCDPISEHNRLYWYRQTLGQGPEFLTYFQNEAQLEKSRLLSDRFSAERPKGSFSTLEIQRTEQGDSAMYLCASSLGTGNQPQHFGDGTRLSIL.

The J gene is TRBJ1-4, the V gene TRBV5-8, with D possibly being TRBD1 (6 bases). The CDR3 runs to 18 residues. Germline-derived CDR1 and CDR2 are SGHTS and YDEGEE. V was trimmed by 3 bases and J by 1 base, leaving 19 bases between them. The CDR3 here is CASSSPMAGVRTNEKLFF. In DNA form, the CDR3 reads TGTGCCAGCAGCTCTCCAATGGCAGGGGTTAGAACTAATGAAAAACTGTTTTTT.

This chain joins TRBV18 and TRBJ1-1; the D gene is possibly TRBD1 (5 bases). Trimming cost V 6 bases and J 4 bases, with 15 bases left between them. This CDR3 comprises 14 residues. CDR1 and CDR2 from the germline V gene are KGHSH and LQKENI. CDR3 in amino acids: CASSSTSQGTEAFF. CDR3 DNA sequence: TGTGCCAGCTCTTCGACGAGCCAGGGCACTGAAGCTTTCTTT.

This clone was found a few times. The gene calls are TRBV27 and TRBJ1-6; D gene ambiguous. V lost 0 bases and J 8 bases, leaving 8 bases between the germline ends. Germline-derived CDR1 and CDR2 are MNHEY and SMNVEV (reference sequence). This CDR3 is 14 amino acids long. CDR3 residues: CASSLSGRHSPLHF. Here the CDR3 DNA reads TGTGCCAGCAGTTTATCGGGCCGTCATTCACCCCTCCACTTT.

V usage is TRBV18 and J usage is TRBJ1-4, with TRBD1 as a possible D gene (6 bases). This CDR3 contains 15 residues. Trimming pared 2 bases from V and 5 bases from J, leaving 12 bases between. Germline V gene lookup returns CDR1 KGHSH and CDR2 LQKENI. CDR3 coding DNA: TGTGCCAGCTCACCAGGACAGATTGAGAATGAAAAACTGTTTTTT. This encodes CASSPGQIENEKLFF. Complete variable domain (other parts from reference TRBV18 and TRBJ1-4): NAGVMQNPRHLVRRRGQEARLRCSPMKGHSHVYWYRQLPEEGLKFMVYLQKENIIDESGMPKERFSAEFPKEGPSILRIQQVVRGDSAAYFCASSPGQIENEKLFFGSGTQLSVL.

This chain links TRBV14 with TRBJ1-2; 10 bases map to TRBD1. Per germline, CDR1 SGHDN and CDR2 FVKESK. V gave up 3 bases and J gave up 0 bases; unmatched junction bases: 13. The CDR3 has 19 residues. CDR3 in amino acids: CASSQDPRDRGLTNYGYTF. CDR3 nucleotide sequence: TGTGCCAGCAGCCAGGATCCCCGGGACAGGGGACTCACTAACTATGGCTACACCTTC.

This chain joins TRBV2 and TRBJ1-5, with 7 bases aligning to TRBD1. The trim removed 6 bases at V and 6 bases at J, leaving 5 bases unmatched. The germline V gene encodes CDR1 SNHLY and CDR2 FYNNEI. The CDR3 totals 13 residues. The CDR3 protein is CASSDRVAQPQHF. The CDR3 bases are TGTGCCAGCAGCGACAGGGTGGCTCAGCCCCAGCATTTT.

This clone showed up just once. The rearrangement joins TRBV7-8 to TRBJ2-7, with 7 bases identical to TRBD1. The V and J ends lost 0 bases and 7 bases, in that order; junction bases with no gene match: 12. The germline V gene has CDR1 SGHVS and CDR2 FQNEAQ. The CDR3 loop spans 16 amino acids. CDR3 nucleotide sequence: TGTGCCAGCAGCTTAGCGTTGGGGACAGTCCCGCGGGAGCAGTACTTC. It translates to CASSLALGTVPREQYF.

V usage is TRBV9 and J usage is TRBJ1-2, with 8 bases that match TRBD1. This CDR3 has 15 amino acids. Germline loops: CDR1 SGDLS, CDR2 YYNGEE. J was trimmed by 4 bases and V by 1 base; bases with no gene match: 6. The CDR3 region is CASSVQGAQAYGYTF. The DNA of the CDR3 is TGTGCCAGCAGCGTACAGGGGGCGCAAGCCTATGGCTACACCTTC.

V usage is TRBV2 and J usage is TRBJ1-6; TRBD1 agrees at 7 bases. The CDR3 extends over 14 amino acids. Germline-derived CDR1 and CDR2 are SNHLY and FYNNEI. V was pared by 7 bases and J by 9 bases, with 9 bases of the junction left unmatched. The CDR3 bases are TGTGCCAGCAACCCGGGACAGCAGCTTTCACCCCTCCACTTT. Amino acid sequence: CASNPGQQLSPLHF.

The chain combines TRBV19 with TRBJ2-7; D might be TRBD1 (5 bases). The CDR3 contains 15 residues. Germline V CDR1 and CDR2: LNHDA, SQIVND (reference sequence). Trimming shortened V by 8 bases and J by 0 bases, and 17 bases separated the two germline ends. The chain's CDR3 is CASRVGPAGSYEQYF. The CDR3 region has the DNA TGTGCCAGTCGGGTGGGGCCGGCCGGCTCCTACGAGCAGTACTTC. Full variable domain (outside the CDR3, taken from reference TRBV19 and TRBJ2-7): DGGITQSPKYLFRKEGQNVTLSCEQNLNHDAMYWYRQDPGQGLRLIYYSQIVNDFQKGDIAEGYSVSREKKESFPLTVTSAQKNPTAFYLCASRVGPAGSYEQYFGPGTRLTVT.

The chain carries TRBV5-1 and TRBJ2-2; maybe TRBD2 (6 bases). The V end was cut by 4 bases, the J end by 3 bases, with 10 bases between. Looked up from germline, CDR1 is SGHRS and CDR2 is YFSETQ. The CDR3 covers 14 residues. CDR3: CASSPAGYTGELFF. The CDR3, as DNA: TGCGCCAGCAGCCCTGCGGGGTACACCGGGGAGCTGTTTTTT.

The chain recombines TRBV24-1 with TRBJ2-7; D gene uncertain. The CDR3 is 14 amino acids. Germline lookup yields CDR1 KGHDR and CDR2 SFDVKD. Trimming took off 4 bases at V and 3 bases at J, with 12 bases between the two ends. The CDR3 protein is CATSELNYGYEQYF. In DNA, the CDR3 is TGTGCCACCAGTGAGCTGAACTACGGCTACGAGCAGTACTTC.

The chain couples TRBV5-1 to TRBJ1-1; TRBD1 aligns across 11 bases. V shed 4 bases and J 3 bases; nucleotides not matched to a gene: 5. CDR1 and CDR2 from the germline V gene are SGHRS and YFSETQ. The CDR3 length is 15 residues. CDR3 in amino acids: CASSARDRGDTEAFF. The CDR3, as DNA: TGCGCCAGCAGCGCCCGGGACAGGGGGGACACTGAAGCTTTCTTT.

Only a few counts were recorded for this clone. V is TRBV5-1 and J is TRBJ1-1; D is perhaps TRBD1 (6 bases). Trimming left V 4 bases short and J 1 base short, with 14 bases between. The CDR3 is 15 amino acids. Germline V lookup: CDR1 SGHRS, CDR2 YFSETQ. The CDR3 nucleotides read TGCGCCAGCAGCCCTCCAGGGGTCCCGAACACTGAAGCTTTCTTT. This encodes CASSPPGVPNTEAFF.

The CDR3 here is CASSQVFAGTYNEQFF. The CDR3 nucleotides are TGCGCCAGCAGCCAAGTATTTGCGGGGACCTACAATGAGCAGTTCTTC. V gene TRBV4-1 combines with J gene TRBJ2-1; D possibly corresponds to TRBD2 (6 bases). CDR3 length: 16 amino acids. Germline V CDR1 and CDR2: MGHRA, YSYEKL. V was clipped by 1 base and J by 2 bases, with 12 bases between them.

The gene calls are TRBV2 and TRBJ2-5, with TRBD2 matching over 11 bases. Germline V lookup: CDR1 SNHLY, CDR2 FYNNEI. Trimming removed 9 bases from V and 1 base from J; junction bases left unmatched: 7. The CDR3 totals 15 residues. The DNA for the CDR3 is TGTGCCAGTACCCTAGCGGGGGGATCCCAAGAGACCCAGTACTTC. Its translation is CASTLAGGSQETQYF.

The chain carries TRBV6-1 and TRBJ1-2; D is ambiguous. The CDR3 is 14 amino acids. V lost 1 base and J 4 bases, leaving 10 bases between the germline ends. CDR1 and CDR2 (germline): MNHNS, SASEGT. The CDR3 DNA sequence: TGTGCCAGCAGTGAAGGAGGGCGGGTCTATGGCTACACCTTC. Protein product: CASSEGGRVYGYTF.

In regard to this clone: Different DNA sequences within this sample yield the same CDR3. The chain uses TRBV2 and TRBJ1-3, with 10 bases that match TRBD1. The V gene's germline CDR1 is SNHLY and CDR2 FYNNEI. This CDR3 has 14 amino acids. J gave up 4 bases and V 4 bases, and 1 base lay outside the gene matches. CDR3 nucleotide sequence: TGTGCCAGCAGTGGGACAGGGGGAGGAAACACCATATATTTT. Residues: CASSGTGGGNTIYF.

The gene calls are TRBV30 and TRBJ1-2; D remains unclear. This CDR3 is built from 12 residues. The V gene lost 1 base and the J gene lost 2 bases, with 5 bases spanning the gap. Germline V gene data show CDR1 as GTSNPN and CDR2 as SVGIG (reference sequence). The CDR3: CAWSEQNYGYTF. In DNA, the CDR3 is TGTGCCTGGAGTGAACAGAACTATGGCTACACCTTC. The full variable domain, with the rest looked up from reference TRBV30 and TRBJ1-2, is SQTIHQWPATLVQPVGSPLSLECTVEGTSNPNLYWYRQAAGRGLQLLFYSVGIGQISSEVPQNLSASRPQDRQFILSSKKLLLSDSGFYLCAWSEQNYGYTFGSGTRLTVV.

The chain employs TRBV10-3 and TRBJ1-4; D is unresolved. V gave up 4 bases and J gave up 8 bases, with 11 bases separating them. Germline V gene lookup returns CDR1 ENHRY and CDR2 SYGVKD. The length of the CDR3 is 13 residues. CDR3 coding DNA: TGTGCCATCAGTGTAGAGGTTAGCGAAAAACTGTTTTTT. The encoded protein is CAISVEVSEKLFF.

This clone appeared a few times. This chain connects TRBV5-1 to TRBJ2-3; unclear D gene. The germline V and J ends were trimmed by 3 bases and 5 bases, with 13 bases remaining between them. CDR1 is SGHRS and CDR2 is YFSETQ in the germline V gene. The CDR3 contains 14 residues. The chain's CDR3 is CASSSITGLDTQYF. The DNA for the CDR3 is TGCGCCAGCAGCTCCATTACCGGGTTAGATACGCAGTATTTT. Variable domain in full (rest from reference TRBV5-1 and TRBJ2-3): KAGVTQTPRYLIKTRGQQVTLSCSPISGHRSVSWYQQTPGQGLQFLFEYFSETQRNKGNFPGRFSGRQFSNSRSEMNVSTLELGDSALYLCASSSITGLDTQYFGPGTRLTVL.

The CDR3 nucleotides read TGTGCCAGTAGTACCCCAGGGACCCCTCGGGAGTACGAGACCCAGTACTTC. This codes for CASSTPGTPREYETQYF. The V gene is TRBV19, the J gene TRBJ2-5; the D gene is possibly TRBD2 (6 bases). In germline, CDR1 is LNHDA, CDR2 SQIVND (reference sequence). The CDR3 sequence is 17 residues long. V was cut by 4 bases and J by 5 bases, with 23 bases left in between. Based on the CDR3 plus reference TRBV19 and TRBJ2-5, the full variable domain is DGGITQSPKYLFRKEGQNVTLSCEQNLNHDAMYWYRQDPGQGLRLIYYSQIVNDFQKGDIAEGYSVSREKKESFPLTVTSAQKNPTAFYLCASSTPGTPREYETQYFGPGTRLLVL.